The present T cell receptor (beta chain) was sequenced within a study of human T cells and chemical hapten exposure. Findings and limits, study-wide: TCRs exceeding a frequency of 1 in 1000 stayed unchanged under DPC sensitization.

This clonotype was detected many times. Its antigen is undetermined. V lost 4 bases and J lost 10, with 12 bases in between. This CDR3 is built from 12 residues. The germline V gene has CDR1 SGHNT and CDR2 YYREEE (reference sequence). The library gave individual cDNA molecules unique molecular identifiers. TCRdb passed the 5' RACE reads through MiXCR, listing each CDR3 protein once. The profile shows approximately 81,000 distinct CDR3 sequences, 7% to 8% of them singletons. Total RNA came from unfractionated whole blood. The sequence derives from a male donor in good health. V is TRBV5-4 and J is TRBJ2-1; D remains ambiguous. The CDR3 DNA is TGTGCCAGCAGCGTGGGCCTTCAGGAGCAGTTCTTC. This gives the protein CASSVGLQEQFF.